Following are 29 T cell receptor beta chains from one sample sequenced in a study of cytomegalovirus exposure and HLA in healthy donors. This PCR relied on a set of 60 Vbeta primers and 13 Jbeta primers. Produced via immunoSEQ multiplex PCR; TCRdb's table is partial and in-frame only. The data contain about 140,000 clones, around 83% of them singletons. The sample taken for sequencing was PBMCs. These receptors were collected from a male donor in good health and CMV-seropositive.

The gene calls are TRBV6-5 and TRBJ2-2, with a possible D match to TRBD2 (6 bases). Trimming cost V 7 bases and J 2 bases, with 11 bases left between them. The germline gives CDR1 MNHEY, CDR2 SVGAGI. This CDR3 has 14 amino acids. CDR3 residues: CASTISGNTGELFF. The CDR3 region has the DNA TGTGCCAGCACTATTAGCGGTAACACCGGGGAGCTGTTTTTT.

The V call is TRBV9, the J call TRBJ2-2; no clear D gene. Trimming removed 1 base at V and 5 bases at J, with 9 bases between. The CDR3 is made up of 14 amino acids. Germline V lookup: CDR1 SGDLS, CDR2 YYNGEE. In DNA form, the CDR3 reads TGTGCCAGCAGCGTATCGCGAGGAACCGGGGAGCTGTTTTTT. Translating it yields CASSVSRGTGELFF.

This sequence joins TRBV19 and TRBJ2-1, with TRBD1 matching 7 bases. V lost 5 bases and J lost 6; bases outside the gene matches: 13. The CDR3 runs to 16 residues. The germline V gene has CDR1 LNHDA and CDR2 SQIVND (reference sequence). The CDR3 DNA reads TGTGCCAGTAGTGCAGACAGGGACGGACATATCAATGAGCAGTTCTTC. This sequence encodes CASSADRDGHINEQFF.

This clone showed up just once. This chain uses TRBV14 with TRBJ2-7; perhaps TRBD2 as D (6 bases). CDR1 SGHDN and CDR2 FVKESK come from the germline V gene. The ends were cut back, 2 bases at V and 0 bases at J, with 23 bases in the middle. This CDR3 contains 19 residues. CDR3: CASSQNPTRLDPSSYEQYF. The CDR3 bases are TGTGCCAGCAGCCAAAACCCCACCCGACTAGACCCAAGCTCCTACGAGCAGTACTTC.

The chain couples TRBV6-5 to TRBJ2-3; a weak D match, TRBD2 (6 bases). V lost 6 bases and J 0 bases, leaving 13 bases between the germline ends. CDR3 length equals 15 residues. Germline CDR1 and CDR2: MNHEY and SVGAGI. As DNA, the CDR3 is TGTGCCAGCAGCCCGACTAGGATTAGCACAGATACGCAGTATTTT. Translation gives CASSPTRISTDTQYF.

This clone has more than one count but fewer than ten. This chain uses TRBV28 with TRBJ2-7; TRBD1 matches 10 bases. The V gene end was trimmed by 6 bases and the J gene end by 0 bases; junction bases not matched to a gene: 5. This CDR3 comprises 15 residues. Germline CDR1 MDHEN, CDR2 SYDVKM. CDR3 sequence: CASRLDRGLSYEQYF. The DNA of the CDR3 is TGTGCCAGCAGGCTCGACAGGGGGCTCTCCTACGAGCAGTACTTC.

The chain combines TRBV20-1 with TRBJ2-7; D is undetermined. V lost 2 bases to trimming and J lost 6 bases, with 8 bases between them. CDR1 is DFQATT, CDR2 SNEGSKA, per germline (reference sequence). The CDR3 contains 11 residues. CDR3 loop: CSARSVAEQYF. As DNA, the CDR3 is TGCAGTGCTAGATCGGTCGCCGAGCAGTACTTC.

This clone is a singleton in its sample. The chain employs TRBV6-1 and TRBJ2-7, with D tentatively TRBD2 (6 bases). The V and J ends lost 7 bases and 2 bases respectively, with 18 bases between them. The CDR3 has 15 amino acids. The germline V gene has CDR1 MNHNS and CDR2 SASEGT. The CDR3 sequence: CASIWGRSYTYEQYF. The CDR3 DNA is TGTGCCAGCATCTGGGGGAGGTCGTATACCTACGAGCAGTACTTC.

The rearrangement joins TRBV7-2 to TRBJ2-5; 11 bases map to TRBD2. V shed 4 bases and J 11 bases; nucleotides not matched to a gene: 12. This CDR3 spans 15 amino acids. Germline CDR1 and CDR2: SGHTA and FQGNSA. The CDR3 bases are TGTGCCAGCAGCTCGAGTAGCGGGAGGGCAAAAGAGCAGTACTTC. This translates into CASSSSSGRAKEQYF.

The V and J genes are TRBV21-1 and TRBJ1-4. TRBV21-1 is classified as a pseudogene. The CDR3 covers 14 residues. CDR3 residues: CASSKIGLGEKLFF. CDR3 in DNA: TGTGCCAGCAGCAAGATCGGACTGGGTGAAAAACTGTTTTTT.

This sequence joins TRBV5-1 and TRBJ1-2; a weak D match, TRBD1 (5 bases). V was trimmed by 4 bases and J by 8 bases, leaving 21 bases between them. CDR3 length equals 15 residues. Looked up from germline, CDR1 is SGHRS and CDR2 is YFSETQ. The CDR3: CASSPIQEGGRGYTF. The CDR3 DNA is TGCGCCAGCAGCCCCATACAGGAAGGAGGGCGCGGCTACACCTTC.

This chain connects TRBV18 to TRBJ2-7, with 9 positions matching TRBD2. Germline V gene sequence: CDR1 KGHSH, CDR2 LQKENI. The CDR3 is made up of 15 amino acids. V gave up 3 bases and J gave up 7 bases; unmatched junction bases: 10. As DNA, the CDR3 is TGTGCCAGCTCACCTACCCCGGGACTAGCACGAGAGCAGTACTTC. The encoded protein is CASSPTPGLAREQYF.

The J gene is TRBJ1-2, the V gene TRBV20-1; D not resolved. The CDR3 runs to 11 residues. Deletions cut 1 base from V and 7 bases from J, with 7 bases between. CDR1 is DFQATT, CDR2 SNEGSKA, per germline (reference sequence). CDR3 coding DNA: TGCAGTGCTAGAGGAGCGCGTGGCTACACCTTC. Encoded protein: CSARGARGYTF.

This clone was seen a few times. The chain employs TRBV18 and TRBJ1-1, with a tentative D call TRBD1 (5 bases). The CDR3 loop spans 18 amino acids. Germline values: CDR1 KGHSH, CDR2 LQKENI. Trimming removed 3 bases at V and 1 base at J, with 21 bases between. The CDR3 DNA reads as TGTGCCAGCTCACCTACAGAATACAGTACAGGTTCGAACACTGAAGCTTTCTTT. Protein: CASSPTEYSTGSNTEAFF.

As concerns this clone: The same CDR3 also results from other DNA sequences found in this sample. This rearrangement joins TRBV28 to TRBJ2-7, with TRBD2 identical over 10 bases. The CDR3 spans 14 residues. J gave up 0 bases and V 8 bases, and 4 bases lay outside the gene matches. CDR1 is MDHEN, CDR2 SYDVKM, per germline. CDR3 loop: CASRRTSGSYEQYF. CDR3 coding DNA: TGTGCCAGCCGGAGGACTAGCGGCTCCTACGAGCAGTACTTC.

The chain carries TRBV27 and TRBJ2-2; 7 bases are a match to TRBD2. V gave up 4 bases and J gave up 7 bases; unmatched junction bases: 9. There are 15 residues in the CDR3. Germline V gene lookup returns CDR1 MNHEY and CDR2 SMNVEV (reference sequence). DNA for the CDR3: TGTGCCAGCAGTTGGGGGAGGGTACGGGGCGGGGAGCTGTTTTTT. It translates to CASSWGRVRGGELFF.

About this clone itself: Germline is not matched at one junction end, which may reflect a read error. This chain uses TRBV28 with TRBJ2-1; 16 bases align to TRBD2. The germline CDR1 and CDR2 sequences are MDHEN and SYDVKM. This CDR3 comprises 17 residues. The CDR3 region has the DNA TGTGTCAGCAGTTCCCGGGGACTAGCGGGAGGGTACAATGAGCAGTTCTTC. Protein product: CVSSSRGLAGGYNEQFF.

The chain uses TRBV15 and TRBJ1-1, with D perhaps matching TRBD1 (5 bases). V shed 2 bases and J shed 11 bases, with 12 bases lying between them. Germline lookup yields CDR1 LNHNV and CDR2 YYDKDF (reference sequence). CDR3 size: 12 residues. CDR3 nucleotides: TGTGCCACCAGCAGACCCACAGGTGCCGCTTTCTTT. It specifies CATSRPTGAAFF.

The V and J genes are TRBV7-7 and TRBJ1-3; D remains unclear. Germline CDR1 and CDR2: SSHAT and FNYEAQ (reference sequence). This CDR3 is built from 11 residues. The CDR3: CASSSGNTIYF. CDR3 nucleotides: TGTGCTAGCTCATCTGGAAACACCATATATTTT.

V and J are TRBV5-6 and TRBJ1-2; D is possibly TRBD1 (5 bases). The germline V gene has CDR1 SGHDT and CDR2 YYEEEE. This CDR3 is built from 14 residues. With 0 bases removed from V and 3 bases from J, the gap between germline ends came to 9 bases. The CDR3 bases are TGTGCCAGCAGCTTGGGGACACGGGACTATGGCTACACCTTC. Residues: CASSLGTRDYGYTF.

V gene TRBV2 combines with J gene TRBJ2-1, with 12 nucleotides matching TRBD2. Germline V gene data show CDR1 as SNHLY and CDR2 as FYNNEI. The CDR3 covers 15 residues. V dropped 4 bases and J dropped 9; count of bases not matched to a gene: 7. The CDR3 spells CASSALAGGGAEQFF. The DNA for the CDR3 is TGTGCCAGCAGTGCGCTAGCGGGAGGGGGGGCTGAGCAGTTCTTC.

The rearrangement joins TRBV2 to TRBJ1-5; D is unresolved. Germline loops: CDR1 SNHLY, CDR2 FYNNEI. There are 12 residues in the CDR3. Trimming took off 6 bases at V and 0 bases at J, with 3 bases between the two ends. CDR3 sequence reads: CASSVSNQPQHF. CDR3 bases: TGTGCCAGCAGCGTTAGCAATCAGCCCCAGCATTTT.

This chain links TRBV30 with TRBJ1-2, with 7 nucleotides matching TRBD1. V lost 7 bases, J lost 0 bases, and 5 bases stayed unmatched. Germline lookup yields CDR1 GTSNPN and CDR2 SVGIG (reference sequence). This CDR3 region has 13 residues. CDR3 bases: TGTGCCTTGTCGGGACAGTCTAACTATGGCTACACCTTC. Protein: CALSGQSNYGYTF.

The V and J genes are TRBV13 and TRBJ1-1, with 9 bases fitting TRBD1. The V and J ends lost 5 bases and 5 bases, in that order; junction bases with no gene match: 3. This CDR3 spans 13 amino acids. CDR1 is PRHDT, CDR2 FYEKMQ, per germline (reference sequence). The CDR3 region is CASSPDRGTEAFF. For the CDR3, the DNA is TGTGCCAGCAGCCCGGACAGGGGTACTGAAGCTTTCTTT.

V usage is TRBV30 and J usage is TRBJ1-6; D is unresolved. Trimming took off 0 bases at V and 7 bases at J, with 10 bases between the two ends. CDR1 GTSNPN and CDR2 SVGIG come from the germline V gene (reference sequence). This CDR3 spans 14 amino acids. CDR3 region: CAWSVLTRNSPLHF. The CDR3 DNA is TGTGCCTGGAGTGTACTGACGAGGAATTCACCCCTCCACTTT.

The gene calls are TRBV10-2 and TRBJ2-1; the match to TRBD2 covers 8 bases. The CDR3 is made up of 12 amino acids. Germline V gene lookup returns CDR1 WSHSY and CDR2 SAAADI. With 7 bases clipped from V and 7 bases from J, the junction kept 3 bases outside the gene matches. The chain's CDR3 is CASTLAENEQFF. The DNA of the CDR3 is TGCGCCAGCACACTAGCGGAGAATGAGCAGTTCTTC.

The rearrangement joins TRBV9 to TRBJ1-2; D is unresolved. Trimming shortened V by 0 bases and J by 6 bases, and 18 bases separated the two germline ends. CDR3 length: 16 amino acids. In germline, CDR1 is SGDLS, CDR2 YYNGEE. Here the CDR3 DNA reads TGTGCCAGCAGCGTAGATCCCATAGGAGGGTCCGATGGCTACACCTTC. This sequence encodes CASSVDPIGGSDGYTF.

Concerning this clone itself: Mismatch with germline at one junction end may stem from a read error. V gene TRBV7-9 combines with J gene TRBJ1-2; 7 bases fit TRBD1. CDR1 SEHNR and CDR2 FQNEAQ come from the germline V gene (reference sequence). This CDR3 has 14 amino acids. The CDR3 region has the DNA TGTTCCAGCAGCGCCGGGACAGCCGGGTATGGCTACACCTTC. It encodes CSSSAGTAGYGYTF.

The gene calls are TRBV9 and TRBJ2-5; 8 bases match TRBD2. Germline V gene lookup returns CDR1 SGDLS and CDR2 YYNGEE. The V and J ends lost 2 bases and 4 bases, in that order; junction bases with no gene match: 7. This CDR3 has 15 residues. The CDR3 DNA reads as TGTGCCAGCAGCGTCGGGGGGGCGTACGGAGAGACCCAGTACTTC. It is translated as CASSVGGAYGETQYF.